Presented here are 15 T cell receptor beta chains from one specimen sequenced in a study of blood T cell repertoires in COVID-19. TCRdb's copy holds only in-frame clones and misses some; the assay was immunoSEQ multiplex PCR. The profile covers under 300,000 clones, with 83% appearing a single time and 8.5% to 9.5% taken by the ten largest. Sequencing was performed on peripheral blood. These receptors all stem from a woman between 45 and 65 years old who had recovered from COVID-19.

The J gene is TRBJ1-2, the V gene TRBV4-1, with D possibly being TRBD1 (6 bases). The CDR3 has 15 residues. The V gene's germline CDR1 is MGHRA and CDR2 YSYEKL. V gave up 0 bases and J gave up 2 bases, with 10 bases separating them. CDR3 residues: CASSQEQGENYGYTF. The CDR3 nucleotides are TGCGCCAGCAGCCAAGAACAGGGAGAAAACTATGGCTACACCTTC.

V is TRBV6-2 or TRBV6-3 and J is TRBJ2-3; TRBD1 matches at 10 bases. Germline V CDR1 and CDR2: MNHEY, SVGEGT. The CDR3 runs 15 residues. V shed 2 bases and J 4 bases; nucleotides not matched to a gene: 3. The CDR3 nucleotides are TGTGCCAGCAGTTACGGGGACAGGGGTCCAGATACGCAGTATTTT. It yields the protein CASSYGDRGPDTQYF.

The genes are TRBV4-1 and TRBJ2-1; TRBD2 aligns across 13 bases. From germline, CDR1 is MGHRA and CDR2 YSYEKL. The CDR3 runs to 17 residues. Unmatched junction bases numbered 7, after V lost 0 bases and J lost 8 bases. CDR3: CASSQETGTSGMYEQFF. In nucleotides, the CDR3 is TGCGCCAGCAGCCAAGAAACCGGGACTAGCGGGATGTATGAGCAGTTCTTC.

This clone is a singleton in its sample. The chain uses TRBV28 and TRBJ2-7; the D is unclear. Trimming pared 6 bases from V and 2 bases from J, leaving 11 bases between. The CDR3 has 13 amino acids. CDR1 and CDR2 from the germline V gene are MDHEN and SYDVKM. The CDR3 protein is CASRRMPTYEQYF. CDR3 DNA: TGTGCCAGCAGGAGGATGCCTACCTACGAGCAGTACTTC.

This chain connects TRBV7-8 to TRBJ1-1, with D unclear. Trimming took 5 bases from V and 7 from J, leaving 11 bases between them. In germline, CDR1 is SGHVS, CDR2 FQNEAQ. This CDR3 has 12 residues. CDR3 sequence (DNA): TGTGCCAGCAGCCCGAACAGCTATGAAGCTTTCTTT. This encodes CASSPNSYEAFF.

At least ten counts were recorded for this clone. V and J are TRBV6-5 and TRBJ2-7; 9 bases fit TRBD2. V gave up 5 bases and J gave up 3 bases; unmatched junction bases: 5. CDR1 and CDR2 (germline): MNHEY, SVGAGI. The CDR3 runs 14 residues. CDR3 sequence reads: CASSHGRGGYEQYF. Written as DNA, the CDR3 is TGTGCCAGCAGTCATGGGCGGGGGGGCTACGAGCAGTACTTC.

CDR3 bases: TGCGCCAGCAGCCAAGATAGCTCCGGACTAGGGGGAGGGGCCCAGTACTTC. It is translated as CASSQDSSGLGGGAQYF. The genes are TRBV4-3 and TRBJ2-5, with TRBD2 as a possible D gene (7 bases). This CDR3 spans 17 amino acids. Germline V gives CDR1 LGHNA, CDR2 YSLEER. V shed 0 bases and J shed 9 bases, with 23 bases lying between them.

This rearrangement joins TRBV7-3 to TRBJ1-1; tentatively, D is TRBD1 (6 bases). The CDR3 length is 14 residues. Per the germline V gene, CDR1 is SGHTA and CDR2 is FQGTGA. The ends were cut back, 1 base at V and 4 bases at J, with 10 bases in the middle. For the CDR3, the DNA is TGTGCCAGCAGCTTAAATCAGGGGTCCACTGAAGCTTTCTTT. Encoded protein: CASSLNQGSTEAFF.

The chain has TRBV7-2 and TRBJ2-5; D remains ambiguous. The CDR3 runs to 15 residues. CDR1 SGHTA and CDR2 FQGNSA come from the germline V gene. V was cut by 3 bases and J by 7 bases, with 18 bases left in between. The chain's CDR3 is CASSLMNAATRTQYF. In nucleotides, the CDR3 is TGTGCCAGCAGCTTGATGAACGCAGCGACCAGGACCCAGTACTTC.

This sequence joins TRBV7-2 and TRBJ1-2; possible D gene TRBD1, 5 bases. The CDR3 loop spans 12 amino acids. The germline gives CDR1 SGHTA, CDR2 FQGNSA. Trimming removed 5 bases at V and 4 bases at J, with 8 bases between. CDR3 protein: CASSPGVYGYTF. CDR3 DNA sequence: TGTGCCAGCAGCCCGGGGGTCTATGGCTACACCTTC.

The table lists this clone with a few counts. This sequence joins TRBV7-3 and TRBJ1-2; 9 nucleotides align to TRBD1. Losses at the gene ends were 5 bases for V and 1 base for J; bases not matched to a gene: 5. The CDR3 has 15 residues. CDR1 and CDR2 from the germline V gene are SGHTA and FQGTGA. CDR3 protein: CASSPGQGYNYGYTF. The CDR3 DNA sequence: TGTGCCAGCAGCCCCGGACAGGGGTATAACTATGGCTACACCTTC.

V and J are TRBV7-2 and TRBJ2-7; perhaps TRBD2 as D (5 bases). Germline values: CDR1 SGHTA, CDR2 FQGNSA. CDR3 length: 15 amino acids. V was cut by 5 bases and J by 0 bases, with 14 bases left in between. This CDR3 is CASSGGLDFSYEQYF. The CDR3 DNA reads TGTGCCAGCAGCGGAGGTTTAGATTTCTCCTACGAGCAGTACTTC. Full variable domain (missing parts from reference TRBV7-2 and TRBJ2-7): GAGVSQSPSNKVTEKGKDVELRCDPISGHTALYWYRQSLGQGLEFLIYFQGNSAPDKSGLPSDRFSAERTGGSVSTLTIQRTQQEDSAVYLCASSGGLDFSYEQYFGPGTRLTVT.

The rearrangement links TRBV12-3 or TRBV12-4 to TRBJ2-7; D gene uncertain. The CDR3 runs 13 residues. Trimming pared 6 bases from V and 5 bases from J, leaving 14 bases between. The CDR3 DNA reads as TGTGCCAGCAGGATGACCGGGTGGAACGAGCAGTACTTC. Its protein product is CASRMTGWNEQYF.

The rearrangement joins TRBV28 to TRBJ1-2; tentative D call: TRBD1 (6 bases). The CDR3 is made up of 11 amino acids. V lost 7 bases to trimming and J lost 14 bases, with 17 bases between them. Germline values: CDR1 MDHEN, CDR2 SYDVKM. CDR3 residues: CASTGRGAGTF. In DNA form, the CDR3 reads TGTGCCAGCACCGGACGGGGGGCCGGGACCTTC.

Worth noting for this clone: Mismatch with germline at one junction end may stem from a read error. This CDR3 reads CPWVGTLSTDTQYF. Here the CDR3 DNA reads TGCCCTTGGGTAGGGACACTTAGCACAGATACGCAGTATTTT. This sequence joins TRBV6-4 and TRBJ2-3; maybe TRBD1 (6 bases). The V gene's germline CDR1 is MRHNA and CDR2 SNTAGT. CDR3 size: 14 residues.